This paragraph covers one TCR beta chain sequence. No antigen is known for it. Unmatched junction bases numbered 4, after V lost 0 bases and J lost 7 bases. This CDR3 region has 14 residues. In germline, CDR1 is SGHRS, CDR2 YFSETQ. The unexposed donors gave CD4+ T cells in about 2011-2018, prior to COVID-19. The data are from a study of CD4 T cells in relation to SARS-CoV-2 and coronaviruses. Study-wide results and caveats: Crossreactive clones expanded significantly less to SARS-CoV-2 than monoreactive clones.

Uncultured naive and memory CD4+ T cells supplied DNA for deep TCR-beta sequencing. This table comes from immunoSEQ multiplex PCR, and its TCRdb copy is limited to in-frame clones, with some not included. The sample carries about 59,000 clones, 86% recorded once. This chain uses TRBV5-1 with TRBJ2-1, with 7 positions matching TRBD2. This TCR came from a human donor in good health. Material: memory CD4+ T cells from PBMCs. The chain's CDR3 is CASSLEPSGNEQFF. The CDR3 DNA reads TGCGCCAGCAGCTTGGAACCTAGCGGTAATGAGCAGTTCTTC.